This T cell receptor (beta chain) was profiled in a study of CDR3 diversity in severe acne (dated by TCRdb to about 2019). The library relied on PCR. Instrument used: Illumina HiSeq 2000. The raw public reads went through TCRdb reprocessing: fastp at Q25, MiXCR clone calling, in-frame beta chains kept. Rows merge per CDR3 protein into single entries with the most common DNA and genes. The sample contains more than 80,000 distinct CDR3 sequences, about half of them found a single time. Under 14% of the sample is taken by the ten largest. Here V drops 3 bases and J drops 2 bases, and the junction holds 7 bases not matched to any gene. There are 15 amino acids in the CDR3, from cysteine to phenylalanine inclusive. This entry keeps only the CDR3 DNA: 45 bases, framed from base 1. CDR1 and CDR2 are drawn from the germline V gene (reference sequence): DFQATT, SNEGSKA. With respect to this clonotype: Its recognized antigen is unknown. Base-call qualities are not available, and no considerably larger clone is one nucleotide away.

Sequencing was performed on blood. The source is a male donor with severe acne vulgaris. The rearrangement combines TRBV20-1 with TRBJ2-3, with TRBD2 identical over 8 junction bases. The sequence in DNA is TGCAGTGCTAGTCGGGAGGGGCCCCCCACAGATACGCAGTATTTT. Its translation is CSASREGPPTDTQYF.